The 19 T cell receptor beta chains below come from one sample, sequenced in a study of neurological immune-mediated disorders. TCRdb used MiXCR to reprocess the 5' RACE reads, holding one entry per CDR3 protein. This table holds tens of thousands of distinct CDR3 sequences, 10% found once. Sequenced material: PBMCs. The receptor source for this set is a man aged 65 to 79 with HTLV-1-associated myelopathy (HAM/TSP).

This clonotype appeared many times. The rearrangement links TRBV5-5 to TRBJ2-3; TRBD2 aligns across 7 bases. This CDR3 spans 14 amino acids. J gave up 2 bases and V 5 bases, and 5 bases lay outside the gene matches. Germline CDR1 reads SGHKS; CDR2 reads YYEKEE (reference sequence). The CDR3 sequence: CASRKAGNTDTQYF. The CDR3 DNA reads as TGTGCCAGCAGGAAAGCGGGGAACACAGATACGCAGTATTTT.

This clonotype has ten or more counts. The chain couples TRBV6-2 or TRBV6-3 to TRBJ1-5; weak D call: TRBD1 (5 bases). Trimming removed 11 bases from V and 0 bases from J, with 20 bases in between. Per germline, CDR1 MNHEY and CDR2 SVGEGT. This CDR3 is built from 16 residues. CDR3 nucleotides: TGTGCCTCGGTATCAGGGAAGGCACATAGCAATCAGCCCCAGCATTTT. This sequence encodes CASVSGKAHSNQPQHF.

This clonotype was counted only a few times. The rearrangement joins TRBV11-2 to TRBJ2-2, with 7 bases fitting TRBD2. Germline V lookup: CDR1 SGHAT, CDR2 FQNNGV. CDR3 length: 17 residues. V lost 1 base, J lost 5 bases, and 10 bases stayed unmatched. In DNA form, the CDR3 reads TGTGCCAGCAGCTTAGGGGTCGCGGGAGTCCGGACCGGGGAGCTGTTTTTT. As protein: CASSLGVAGVRTGELFF.

Many counts were recorded for this clonotype. This sequence joins TRBV7-9 and TRBJ2-2; perhaps TRBD1 as D (8 bases). Germline CDR1 and CDR2: SEHNR and FQNEAQ (reference sequence). The CDR3 sequence is 17 residues long. V was trimmed by 5 bases and J by 2 bases, leaving 18 bases between them. This chain's CDR3 is CASSRKQGGANTGELFF. The CDR3 nucleotides are TGTGCCAGCAGCCGTAAACAGGGGGGGGCCAACACCGGGGAGCTGTTTTTT.

This clonotype occurred many times. V is TRBV9 and J is TRBJ2-1, with 9 bases matching TRBD2. V shed 3 bases, J shed 0 bases, and the junction held 13 bases outside the gene matches. Germline CDR1 is SGDLS and CDR2 is YYNGEE. The CDR3 loop spans 19 amino acids. CDR3 sequence reads: CASSASPGASGASYNEQFF. The DNA of the CDR3 is TGTGCCAGCAGCGCCTCCCCCGGGGCTAGCGGGGCCTCCTACAATGAGCAGTTCTTC.

This clonotype occurred many times. The chain employs TRBV5-1 and TRBJ1-1; no definite D call. Germline CDR1 SGHRS, CDR2 YFSETQ. Trimming took 0 bases from V and 6 from J, leaving 9 bases between them. This CDR3 is built from 13 residues. CDR3 DNA: TGCGCCAGCAGCTTGGCCGGACGATCTGAAGCTTTCTTT. This codes for CASSLAGRSEAFF. The full variable domain, rest sourced from reference TRBV5-1 and TRBJ1-1, is KAGVTQTPRYLIKTRGQQVTLSCSPISGHRSVSWYQQTPGQGLQFLFEYFSETQRNKGNFPGRFSGRQFSNSRSEMNVSTLELGDSALYLCASSLAGRSEAFFGQGTRLTVV.

This clonotype was seen at least ten times. The chain joins TRBV5-1 to TRBJ2-1, with TRBD2 matching 10 bases. After removal of 4 bases from V and 3 bases from J, the junction contained 4 bases not matched to a gene. Germline V gives CDR1 SGHRS, CDR2 YFSETQ. The length of the CDR3 is 15 residues. In DNA form, the CDR3 reads TGCGCCAGCAGCCCGGGACTAGCGAACTACAATGAGCAGTTCTTC. Amino acid sequence: CASSPGLANYNEQFF.

This clonotype came up many times. The chain links TRBV7-8 to TRBJ2-5; 8 positions agree with TRBD1. CDR1 and CDR2 from the germline V gene are SGHVS and FQNEAQ. V lost 4 bases, J lost 4 bases, and 14 bases stayed unmatched. The CDR3 loop spans 17 amino acids. The CDR3 bases are TGTGCCAGCAGCTCGAGAATGGGACAGGCGGGGCGAGAGACCCAGTACTTC. It yields the protein CASSSRMGQAGRETQYF. Looking up the rest from reference TRBV7-8 and TRBJ2-5 gives the full variable domain: GAGVSQSPRYKVAKRGQDVALRCDPISGHVSLFWYQQALGQGPEFLTYFQNEAQLDKSGLPSDRFFAERPEGSVSTLKIQRTQQEDSAVYLCASSSRMGQAGRETQYFGPGTRLLVL.

This clonotype showed up many times. In DNA, the CDR3 is TGTGCCAGCAGCTTTGGGCAGACGAACACCGGGGAGCTGTTTTTT. Protein sequence: CASSFGQTNTGELFF. The genes are TRBV7-7 and TRBJ2-2; unclear D gene. V was shortened by 3 bases and J by 0 bases, with 8 bases between the two germline ends. The CDR3 totals 15 residues. Germline V gene sequence: CDR1 SSHAT, CDR2 FNYEAQ (reference sequence).

The chain joins TRBV7-8 to TRBJ2-2; tentative D call: TRBD1 (5 bases). CDR1 is SGHVS and CDR2 is FQNEAQ in the germline V gene. V was trimmed by 2 bases and J by 1 base, leaving 11 bases between them. The CDR3 runs to 16 residues. The CDR3 bases are TGTGCCAGCAGCTTACTCAGGGTTGAGAACACCGGGGAGCTGTTTTTT. Residues: CASSLLRVENTGELFF.

This clonotype was found many times. The chain uses TRBV18 and TRBJ1-1; 9 bases line up with TRBD1. This CDR3 has 13 amino acids. The trim removed 6 bases at V and 3 bases at J, leaving 2 bases unmatched. Germline V CDR1 and CDR2: KGHSH, LQKENI. The CDR3 loop reads CASSRTGDTEAFF. The DNA for the CDR3 is TGTGCCAGCTCGCGGACAGGGGACACTGAAGCTTTCTTT.

The rearrangement uses TRBV28 and TRBJ2-7; D might be TRBD2 (5 bases). The CDR3 extends over 12 amino acids. The germline V and J ends were trimmed by 3 bases and 7 bases, with 10 bases remaining between them. Germline CDR1 and CDR2: MDHEN and SYDVKM. Here the CDR3 reads CASSFLEVEQYF. Written as DNA, the CDR3 is TGTGCCAGCAGTTTCTTGGAGGTTGAGCAGTACTTC.

This clonotype has at least ten counts. The chain joins TRBV11-2 to TRBJ2-1; D remains ambiguous. Germline CDR1 and CDR2: SGHAT and FQNNGV. The V end was cut by 6 bases, the J end by 0 bases, with 12 bases between. The CDR3 has 15 amino acids. The CDR3 nucleotides are TGTGCCAGCAGTTCCCCCCGAAGCTCCTACAATGAGCAGTTCTTC. It yields the protein CASSSPRSSYNEQFF. The full variable domain, its missing parts supplied by reference TRBV11-2 and TRBJ2-1, is EAGVAQSPRYKIIEKRQSVAFWCNPISGHATLYWYQQILGQGPKLLIQFQNNGVVDDSQLPKDRFSAERLKGVDSTLKIQPAKLEDSAVYLCASSSPRSSYNEQFFGPGTRLTVL.

This clonotype showed up many times. J is TRBJ2-4 and V is TRBV14, with TRBD1 matching 8 bases. In germline, CDR1 is SGHDN, CDR2 FVKESK. The junction had 11 bases not matched to a gene; V was cut back by 4 bases and J by 9 bases. The CDR3 contains 15 residues. CDR3 in amino acids: CASSPTGAALSIQYF. The DNA for the CDR3 is TGTGCCAGCAGCCCGACAGGGGCCGCCCTTTCCATTCAGTACTTC.

This clonotype was seen at least ten times. The chain joins TRBV5-1 to TRBJ1-1; no reliable D call. CDR3 length: 14 residues. Germline V lookup: CDR1 SGHRS, CDR2 YFSETQ. Trimming removed 0 bases from V and 8 bases from J, with 14 bases in between. The CDR3 sequence is CASSLDLGRGEAFF. The CDR3 coding sequence is TGCGCCAGCAGCTTGGATTTAGGTAGAGGCGAAGCTTTCTTT.

Ten or more counts support this clonotype. The V gene is TRBV29-1, the J gene TRBJ2-7; no definite D call. Germline V gives CDR1 SQVTM, CDR2 ANQGSEA. This CDR3 has 13 amino acids. V was trimmed by 8 bases and J by 2 bases, leaving 16 bases between them. The CDR3 DNA reads as TGCAGCATCGAGACGCAGGCCCCCTACGAGCAGTACTTC. This gives the protein CSIETQAPYEQYF.

The sample holds many counts of this clonotype. The chain recombines TRBV5-5 with TRBJ1-1, with D unresolved. From germline, CDR1 is SGHKS and CDR2 YYEKEE (reference sequence). The CDR3 consists of 13 residues. Trimming removed 3 bases at V and 2 bases at J, with 8 bases between. This CDR3 is CASSWWQNTEAFF. The CDR3 region has the DNA TGTGCCAGCAGCTGGTGGCAAAACACTGAAGCTTTCTTT. Filled out from reference TRBV5-5 and TRBJ1-1, the complete variable domain reads DAGVTQSPTHLIKTRGQQVTLRCSPISGHKSVSWYQQVLGQGPQFIFQYYEKEERGRGNFPDRFSARQFPNYSSELNVNALLLGDSALYLCASSWWQNTEAFFGQGTRLTVV.

This clonotype has a count of ten or more. The gene calls are TRBV12-3 or TRBV12-4 and TRBJ1-1; no reliable D call. The V end was cut by 10 bases, the J end by 1 base, with 13 bases between. The CDR3 loop spans 13 amino acids. CDR3 protein: CATLLWANTEAFF. DNA of the CDR3: TGTGCCACCTTATTATGGGCGAACACTGAAGCTTTCTTT.

This clonotype has ten or more counts. The V gene is TRBV5-1, the J gene TRBJ2-7; D is undetermined. V lost 1 base and J 5 bases, leaving 7 bases between the germline ends. CDR1 and CDR2 (germline): SGHRS, YFSETQ. The CDR3 consists of 12 residues. The CDR3 loop is CASSLTVHEQYF. The CDR3 bases are TGCGCCAGCAGCTTGACGGTCCACGAGCAGTACTTC.